These T cell receptor beta chains were read from a single sample in a study of blood T cells in healthy people across ages. TCRdb used MiXCR to reprocess the 5' RACE reads, holding one entry per CDR3 protein. Of roughly 680,000 distinct CDR3 sequences listed, around 48% are singletons. Sequencing was carried out using blood. Receptors were obtained from an older woman in good health. Each CDR3 is given with its conserved first and last residue. Fields, in order: V gene, D gene, clone size, J gene, CDR3 DNA, CDR3 protein. D genes are given only for firm matches. The size entry is marked missing in some rows and otherwise reads once, few, many or a size class.

>TRBV29-1|TRBD1|.|TRBJ2-7
TGCAGCGTGACCGGGACAGATGGTTTTAAAGAGCAGTACTTC
CSVTGTDGFKEQYF
>TRBV28|TRBD1|.|TRBJ2-6
TGTGCCAGCCTAACAGGGGCTGGGGCCAACGTCCTGACTTTC
CASLTGAGANVLTF
>TRBV18|.|.|TRBJ2-7
TGTGCCAGCTCACCGCTGGACAGACTGGTTTACGAGCAGTACTTC
CASSPLDRLVYEQYF
>TRBV29-1|.|few|TRBJ1-1
TGCAGCGTGAGACCGTGGACGGAAAACACTGAAGCTTTCTTT
CSVRPWTENTEAFF
>TRBV6-6|TRBD1|.|TRBJ2-7
TGTGCCAGCAGCCCCCCGACAGGGAACGCGGGCGAGCAGTACTTC
CASSPPTGNAGEQYF
>TRBV4-1|.|.|TRBJ2-7
TGCGCCAGCAGCCAAGACATATACTACGAGCAGTACTTC
CASSQDIYYEQYF
>TRBV20-1|.|few|TRBJ2-4
TGCAGTGCTAGAGGGCTAGTTGCCAAAAACATTCAGTACTTC
CSARGLVAKNIQYF
>TRBV4-3|.|.|TRBJ2-5
TGCGCCAGCAGCCAAGATCTATCCGGGAGCCTCTCGGACAATGAGCAGTACTTC
CASSQDLSGSLSDNEQYF
>TRBV6-5|.|.|TRBJ2-2
TGTGCCAGCAGCCGCGGTCGCGGGGAGCTGTTTTTT
CASSRGRGELFF
>TRBV7-2|TRBD2|few|TRBJ2-7
TGTGCCAGCAGCTTAGCACGTGGGAGGGCCTCTGAGCAGTACTTC
CASSLARGRASEQYF
>TRBV4-1|TRBD2|.|TRBJ2-1
TGCGCCAGCAGCCCCCACGAGCGGGGAAGATACAATGAGCAGTTCTTC
CASSPHERGRYNEQFF
>TRBV18|TRBD2|.|TRBJ2-7
TGTGCCAGCTCACCAGTTAGCGGGGGTTCCTACGAGCAGTACTTC
CASSPVSGGSYEQYF
>TRBV19|.|once|TRBJ2-5
TGTGCCAGTAGTGCATCGTACCAAGAGACCCAGTACTTC
CASSASYQETQYF